The 8 T cell receptor beta chains presented below share a single source sample, sequenced in a study of T cell responses to AZD1222 COVID-19 vaccine (dated by TCRdb to the early 2020s). The library was generated by the immunoSEQ multiplex PCR assay. TCRdb re-hosts the immuneACCESS table, in-frame sequences only. Its copies lack some clones; in the studies checked, an unresolved V gene accounts for under half of them, and the cause for the rest is not known. A total of about 150,000 clones appear in this sample, more than 90% of them only once. The top ten constitute approximately 3.4% of the sample. Per the publication, the time point label means: about 28 days (+/-7) after the second vaccine dose. The specimen comprised peripheral blood, sampled 28 days after the second AZD1222 dose. The receptors shown here come from an adult who received the AZD1222 COVID-19 vaccine.

The rearrangement uses TRBV5-1 and TRBJ2-6; perhaps D is TRBD1 or TRBD2 (5 bases each). V was trimmed by 4 bases and J by 6 bases, leaving 14 bases between them. There are 15 residues in the CDR3. Germline lookup yields CDR1 SGHRS and CDR2 YFSETQ. CDR3 region: CASSRDGQAANVLTF. The DNA of the CDR3 is TGCGCCAGCAGCAGGGACGGGCAGGCGGCCAACGTCCTGACTTTC.

This rearrangement joins TRBV3-1 (or the pseudogene TRBV3-2) to TRBJ2-1; 8 bases align to TRBD2. The CDR3 is 14 amino acids. Per germline, CDR1 LGHDT and CDR2 YNNKEL (reference sequence). Unmatched junction bases numbered 6, after V lost 1 base and J lost 10 bases. DNA for the CDR3: TGTGCCAGCAGCCAAGGGGGCCGGACTAGCGAGCAGTTCTTC. Protein product: CASSQGGRTSEQFF.

The V call is TRBV5-1, the J call TRBJ1-5; possible D gene TRBD1, 5 bases. Germline CDR1 is SGHRS and CDR2 is YFSETQ. The CDR3 sequence is 14 residues long. With 2 bases removed from V and 2 bases from J, the gap between germline ends came to 8 bases. The CDR3 is CASSFRGGNQPQHF. For the CDR3, the DNA is TGCGCCAGCAGCTTCCGGGGGGGCAATCAGCCCCAGCATTTT.

The V and J genes are TRBV12-3 or TRBV12-4 and TRBJ1-5; D is undetermined. Trimming pared 5 bases from V and 7 bases from J, leaving 9 bases between. The CDR3 contains 12 residues. In DNA form, the CDR3 reads TGTGCCAGCAGTGCCAGGAGGCAGCCCCAGCATTTT. Amino acid sequence: CASSARRQPQHF.

The V and J genes are TRBV2 and TRBJ1-5, with 8 positions matching TRBD1. CDR1 and CDR2 from the germline V gene are SNHLY and FYNNEI. The CDR3 sequence is 14 residues long. The V gene end was trimmed by 7 bases and the J gene end by 2 bases; junction bases not matched to a gene: 4. CDR3 nucleotides: TGTGCCAGCACCAGGGGGCGAGGCAATCAGCCCCAGCATTTT. Amino acids: CASTRGRGNQPQHF.

This clone appeared a few times. The gene calls are TRBV29-1 and TRBJ2-1; D might be TRBD2 (5 bases). CDR1 is SQVTM and CDR2 is ANQGSEA in the germline V gene. Trimming pared 5 bases from V and 0 bases from J, leaving 11 bases between. The CDR3 contains 14 residues. In DNA, the CDR3 is TGCAGCGTTACTCGGGGTAGCTCCTACAATGAGCAGTTCTTC. It is translated as CSVTRGSSYNEQFF.

This rearrangement joins TRBV29-1 to TRBJ2-3; perhaps TRBD2 as D (6 bases). The V and J ends lost 3 bases and 14 bases respectively, with 24 bases between them. This CDR3 region has 14 residues. Looked up from germline, CDR1 is SQVTM and CDR2 is ANQGSEA. CDR3 nucleotides: TGCAGCGTTGACGGGAGCGAAAGCGGGCTCACCTGGTATTTT. Translation gives CSVDGSESGLTWYF.

This rearrangement joins TRBV5-4 to TRBJ1-4, with TRBD1 as a possible D gene (6 bases). The V end was cut by 1 base, the J end by 5 bases, with 15 bases between. This CDR3 is built from 16 residues. Germline V gene data show CDR1 as SGHNT and CDR2 as YYREEE (reference sequence). The CDR3 loop is CASSLSQGTSNEKLFF. The CDR3, as DNA: TGTGCCAGCAGCTTGTCCCAGGGGACCTCAAATGAAAAACTGTTTTTT.